The T cell receptor beta chain under discussion was sequenced for a study of T and B cells in COVID-19 patients. Study-level background: Peripheral blood came from COVID-19 patients with active infection or after recovery.

Whole-study findings and limits: No sequencing was yet done of CD4+, regulatory or CD8+ subsets, or of SARS-CoV-2-responsive or tetramer+ sorted cells. There were 2,000 to 3,000 TCR clusters exclusive to the recovered cohort, some 31 with low generation probability.

BIOMED2 TRB-A/B primer pools were used in multiplex TRB PCR. TCRdb reprocessed the multiplex PCR reads via MiXCR and lists one record per CDR3 protein. The sample yields 5,000 or so distinct CDR3 sequences, about a fifth seen once. To note about this clonotype: Antigen specificity is unknown. A much bigger clone sits one base away, suggesting this may be a read error.

Blood genomic DNA input for TRB amplification was roughly 250-550 ng. This clonotype was sampled from a human donor with active COVID-19. The source material was blood.

CDR3 in amino acids: CASSLAETGLHTGNTQYF. The CDR3 DNA reads TGTGCCAGCAGCTTGGCCGAGACAGGGCTACACACAGGGAATACGCAGTATTTT. The rearrangement joins TRBV6-5 to TRBJ2-3, with TRBD1 identical over 7 bases. This CDR3 has 18 amino acids. V trimming: 6 bases; J trimming: 7 bases; junction bases outside the gene matches: 22. Germline values: CDR1 MNHEY, CDR2 SVGAGI.